The present TCR beta chain was sequenced within a study of T cells in Graves' hyperthyroidism and ophthalmopathy. Study-level background: Peripheral blood was taken when the disease was first diagnosed, before any treatment began.

Authors of the study amplified TCR beta CDR3 regions from RNA transcripts. First-round RT-PCR of the TCR CDR3 relied on the HTBI primer set. TCRdb re-derived calls from the multiplex PCR reads in MiXCR, one entry per CDR3 protein. The repertoire holds around 760,000 distinct CDR3 sequences, with around 40% as singletons. In its sample, this clonotype was seen once. Its antigen is currently unknown. Study observations and caveats: Blood also contained most expanded thyroid clonotypes above 0.001.

Uncontrolled infection, other autoimmune disease, pregnancy and lactation each barred patients from inclusion. Germline CDR1 and CDR2: DFQATT and SNEGSKA (reference sequence). Trimming took 3 bases from V and 6 from J, leaving 16 bases between them. The length of the CDR3 is 14 residues. Sequences were obtained from blood. The source is a woman aged 35 to 49 with Graves' hyperthyroidism. V and J are TRBV20-1 and TRBJ2-3; D is undetermined. The CDR3 sequence is CSARGSERRDTQYF. DNA of the CDR3: TGCAGTGCTAGGGGAAGCGAGAGGCGCGATACGCAGTATTTT.